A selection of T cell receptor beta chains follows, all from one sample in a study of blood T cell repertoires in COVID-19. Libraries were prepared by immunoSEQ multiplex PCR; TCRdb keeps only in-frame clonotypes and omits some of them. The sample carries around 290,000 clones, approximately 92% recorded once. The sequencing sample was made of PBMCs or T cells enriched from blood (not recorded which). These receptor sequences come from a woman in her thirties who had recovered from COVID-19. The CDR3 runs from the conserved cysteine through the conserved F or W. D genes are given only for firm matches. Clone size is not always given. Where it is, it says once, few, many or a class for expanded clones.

CDR3nt: TGTGCCAGCAGTTTAGGCCCTGCCCCAGGGATCAATGAGCAGTTCTTC
CDR3aa: CASSLGPAPGINEQFF
abundance: -
v_gene: TRBV28
d_gene: -
j_gene: TRBJ2-1

CDR3nt: TGCGCCAGCGGGATACAGGACAATGAGCAGTTCTTC
CDR3aa: CASGIQDNEQFF
abundance: -
v_gene: TRBV5-1
d_gene: -
j_gene: TRBJ2-1

CDR3nt: TGTGCCAGCAGCAGCCGGACGGGAGCGGCCGGGGAGCTGTTTTTT
CDR3aa: CASSSRTGAAGELFF
abundance: -
v_gene: TRBV7-9
d_gene: -
j_gene: TRBJ2-2

CDR3nt: TGTGCCAGCACTCCCGGACAGCTCTCCACCGGGGAGCTGTTTTTT
CDR3aa: CASTPGQLSTGELFF
abundance: -
v_gene: TRBV28
d_gene: -
j_gene: TRBJ2-2

CDR3nt: TGTGCCAGCAGCCCTCCAACCGGGACAGGGGGCTGGAACACTGAAGCTTTCTTT
CDR3aa: CASSPPTGTGGWNTEAFF
abundance: -
v_gene: TRBV5-6
d_gene: TRBD1
j_gene: TRBJ1-1

CDR3nt: TGTGCCATCAGTGGAAACCGGGATAGGAATGAGCAGTTCTTC
CDR3aa: CAISGNRDRNEQFF
abundance: -
v_gene: TRBV10-3
d_gene: -
j_gene: TRBJ2-1

CDR3nt: TGTGCCACCAGCAGAGATCAGGTCGAGACTGAAGCTTTCTTT
CDR3aa: CATSRDQVETEAFF
abundance: -
v_gene: TRBV15
d_gene: -
j_gene: TRBJ1-1

CDR3nt: TGTGCCAGCAGTTACTCGAGTCCGGGGGATCAGCCCCAGCATTTT
CDR3aa: CASSYSSPGDQPQHF
abundance: -
v_gene: TRBV6-2/TRBV6-3
d_gene: -
j_gene: TRBJ1-5

CDR3nt: TGCGCCAGCAGCCAAGAAACAGGGGGCGTTGGCTACACCTTC
CDR3aa: CASSQETGGVGYTF
abundance: -
v_gene: TRBV4-1
d_gene: TRBD1
j_gene: TRBJ1-2

CDR3nt: TGTGCCTGGAGCGGGGTTGGGAACAATGAGCAGTTCTTC
CDR3aa: CAWSGVGNNEQFF
abundance: -
v_gene: TRBV30
d_gene: -
j_gene: TRBJ2-1

CDR3nt: TGTGCCAGCAGCCAAGTAGTGGGACTAGCCTACGAGCAGTACTTC
CDR3aa: CASSQVVGLAYEQYF
abundance: -
v_gene: TRBV4-2
d_gene: TRBD2
j_gene: TRBJ2-7

CDR3nt: TGCGCCAGCAGCTTGGGGGGACAGGGGGCCCTACCCTACAATGAGCAGTTCTTC
CDR3aa: CASSLGGQGALPYNEQFF
abundance: -
v_gene: TRBV5-1
d_gene: TRBD1
j_gene: TRBJ2-1

CDR3nt: TGTGCCAGCAGTACACTAGCGGGAGGGAGTACGAACACCGGGGAGCTGTTTTTT
CDR3aa: CASSTLAGGSTNTGELFF
abundance: few
v_gene: TRBV28
d_gene: TRBD2
j_gene: TRBJ2-2

CDR3nt: TGTGCCTGGTCTACTAGCGGGGGGACCTACGAGCAGTACTTC
CDR3aa: CAWSTSGGTYEQYF
abundance: once
v_gene: TRBV30
d_gene: TRBD2
j_gene: TRBJ2-7

CDR3nt: TGCGCCAGCAGCCAAGATCAGGTCCCGGCTGGAAACACCATATATTTT
CDR3aa: CASSQDQVPAGNTIYF
abundance: -
v_gene: TRBV4-3
d_gene: -
j_gene: TRBJ1-3

CDR3nt: TGTGCCAGCAGCTTAGGACTGAAAAACATTCAGTACTTC
CDR3aa: CASSLGLKNIQYF
abundance: -
v_gene: TRBV7-2
d_gene: -
j_gene: TRBJ2-4

CDR3nt: TGTGCCAGCAGCCCCGGGGGGGAAAATCAGCCCCAGCATTTT
CDR3aa: CASSPGGENQPQHF
abundance: -
v_gene: TRBV11-2
d_gene: -
j_gene: TRBJ1-5

CDR3nt: TGTGCCAGCAGTCCGGCGGGCACCCGTTGGGCCCGGGAGCTGTTTTTT
CDR3aa: CASSPAGTRWARELFF
abundance: once
v_gene: TRBV28
d_gene: -
j_gene: TRBJ2-2

CDR3nt: TGTGCCAGCAGTCCCGGGACTAGCGGGAGGAGGGAGCAGTTCTTC
CDR3aa: CASSPGTSGRREQFF
abundance: few
v_gene: TRBV27
d_gene: TRBD2
j_gene: TRBJ2-1

CDR3nt: TGTGCCAGTAGTATTGGAGGACAGGGCGCTGAAGCTTTCTTT
CDR3aa: CASSIGGQGAEAFF
abundance: -
v_gene: TRBV19
d_gene: TRBD1
j_gene: TRBJ1-1

CDR3nt: TGCAGCGTTGAAGAATCGGGTAGGGGTTCCTACGAGCAGTACTTC
CDR3aa: CSVEESGRGSYEQYF
abundance: -
v_gene: TRBV29-1
d_gene: -
j_gene: TRBJ2-7

CDR3nt: TGCGCCAGCAGCCAGGGGGGCGACTATGGCTACACCTTC
CDR3aa: CASSQGGDYGYTF
abundance: -
v_gene: TRBV5-1
d_gene: TRBD1
j_gene: TRBJ1-2

CDR3nt: TGTGCCAGCAGCTTGGCTAGCGGAAGTCTGGTTTACGAGCAGTACTTC
CDR3aa: CASSLASGSLVYEQYF
abundance: -
v_gene: TRBV11-2
d_gene: TRBD2
j_gene: TRBJ2-7

CDR3nt: TGTGCCAGCAGGAGGAGGACCGGGGAGCTGTTTTTT
CDR3aa: CASRRRTGELFF
abundance: -
v_gene: TRBV6-5
d_gene: -
j_gene: TRBJ2-2

CDR3nt: TGTGCCAGCAGTCCCGAGACAGGGTCACACGAGCAGTACTTC
CDR3aa: CASSPETGSHEQYF
abundance: -
v_gene: TRBV6-5
d_gene: TRBD1
j_gene: TRBJ2-7

CDR3nt: TGTGCCAGCAGCTTACGGTCCGGACAGGGGGCTGGTGAGCAGTTCTTC
CDR3aa: CASSLRSGQGAGEQFF
abundance: -
v_gene: TRBV7-9
d_gene: TRBD1
j_gene: TRBJ2-1

CDR3nt: TGTGCCAGCAGTCCGGGAGGGAAATATGGCTACACCTTC
CDR3aa: CASSPGGKYGYTF
abundance: -
v_gene: TRBV12-3/TRBV12-4
d_gene: -
j_gene: TRBJ1-2

CDR3nt: TGTGCCAGCAGTTCTACAGGGGGTCCAAGGGAAAAACTGTTTTTT
CDR3aa: CASSSTGGPREKLFF
abundance: -
v_gene: TRBV28
d_gene: TRBD1
j_gene: TRBJ1-4

CDR3nt: TGTGCCAGCAGTGATCCGGGAGTGGGTGAGCAGTACTTC
CDR3aa: CASSDPGVGEQYF
abundance: -
v_gene: TRBV2
d_gene: -
j_gene: TRBJ2-7

CDR3nt: TGTGCCAGCAGTTACTTGGGGCCAGCGGGACCGAATGAGCAGTTCTTC
CDR3aa: CASSYLGPAGPNEQFF
abundance: -
v_gene: TRBV6-5
d_gene: TRBD2
j_gene: TRBJ2-1

CDR3nt: TGTGCCAGCAGTGCCGTACACTCGGGGTTTGAAAAACTGTTTTTT
CDR3aa: CASSAVHSGFEKLFF
abundance: -
v_gene: TRBV27
d_gene: -
j_gene: TRBJ1-4

CDR3nt: TGTGCCAGCAGTCCCGACAGGGGCCGAGGCAATGAGCAGTTCTTC
CDR3aa: CASSPDRGRGNEQFF
abundance: once
v_gene: TRBV6-5
d_gene: TRBD1
j_gene: TRBJ2-1

CDR3nt: TGCGCCAGCAGCTCTTTTTCCGGGACAGGGTCCCACGAGCAGTACTTC
CDR3aa: CASSSFSGTGSHEQYF
abundance: -
v_gene: TRBV5-1
d_gene: TRBD1
j_gene: TRBJ2-7

CDR3nt: TGCGCCAGCAGCTTGGTTAGCGGGAGAGGGGGGATCTACGAGCAGTACTTC
CDR3aa: CASSLVSGRGGIYEQYF
abundance: -
v_gene: TRBV5-1
d_gene: TRBD2
j_gene: TRBJ2-7

CDR3nt: TGTGCCAGTAGTTTATCGGCAGGCTCTGGGGCCAACGTCCTGACTTTC
CDR3aa: CASSLSAGSGANVLTF
abundance: -
v_gene: TRBV19
d_gene: -
j_gene: TRBJ2-6

CDR3nt: TGCGCCAGCAGCTTGGTGCCAGGGGGAGATTATACTGAAGCTTTCTTT
CDR3aa: CASSLVPGGDYTEAFF
abundance: -
v_gene: TRBV5-1
d_gene: TRBD1
j_gene: TRBJ1-1

CDR3nt: TGTGCCAGCTGCGACAGGGTAAGCAATCAGCCCCAGCATTTT
CDR3aa: CASCDRVSNQPQHF
abundance: -
v_gene: TRBV6-6
d_gene: TRBD1
j_gene: TRBJ1-5

CDR3nt: TGTGCCAGCAGCCAGGCTGGCGGGAGGGAGACCCAGTACTTC
CDR3aa: CASSQAGGRETQYF
abundance: -
v_gene: TRBV3-1/TRBV3-2
d_gene: TRBD2
j_gene: TRBJ2-5

CDR3nt: TGTGCCAGCAGCTTGGTAGTCGGGCAGGGAAGCACAGATACGCAGTATTTT
CDR3aa: CASSLVVGQGSTDTQYF
abundance: -
v_gene: TRBV5-5
d_gene: -
j_gene: TRBJ2-3

CDR3nt: TGTGCCAGCAGCCAAGATGCGACAGGAAGGGAGACCCAGTACTTC
CDR3aa: CASSQDATGRETQYF
abundance: -
v_gene: TRBV3-1/TRBV3-2
d_gene: -
j_gene: TRBJ2-5

CDR3nt: TGCGCCAGCAGCCAAGTTAGGACAGGGGACGGCTCCTACAATGAGCAGTTCTTC
CDR3aa: CASSQVRTGDGSYNEQFF
abundance: -
v_gene: TRBV4-1
d_gene: TRBD1
j_gene: TRBJ2-1

CDR3nt: TGTGCCAGCAGTCTTTGGGGGGATAACTACGAGCAGTACTTC
CDR3aa: CASSLWGDNYEQYF
abundance: -
v_gene: TRBV28
d_gene: -
j_gene: TRBJ2-7

CDR3nt: TGTGCCAGCAGTTACTTACAGGGCGGTGGCGGGGAGCTGTTTTTT
CDR3aa: CASSYLQGGGGELFF
abundance: -
v_gene: TRBV6-5
d_gene: -
j_gene: TRBJ2-2

CDR3nt: TGTGCCAGCAGTGCGGACAGGGGGTGGAACACCGGGGAGCTGTTTTTT
CDR3aa: CASSADRGWNTGELFF
abundance: -
v_gene: TRBV28
d_gene: TRBD1
j_gene: TRBJ2-2

CDR3nt: TGTGCCAGCAGCTTTCGCACTTCTAGCACAGATACGCAGTATTTT
CDR3aa: CASSFRTSSTDTQYF
abundance: once
v_gene: TRBV7-2
d_gene: -
j_gene: TRBJ2-3